The source of this T cell receptor beta chain is a study of Ad26.COV2.S vaccination and SARS-CoV-2 variants. Germline CDR1 and CDR2: SEHNR and FQNEAQ (reference sequence). Trimming took off 3 bases at V and 7 bases at J, with 10 bases between the two ends. CDR3 length equals 12 residues. As to treatment: about 20 received Ad26.COV2.S at low or high dose, single or two shots; roughly five received placebo; per-sample allocation not given. At day 63 after the first vaccine or placebo injection, samples were drawn. Assay used: immunoSEQ multiplex PCR; TCRdb lists only in-frame clones, some missing. The sample lists under 600,000 clones; roughly nine tenths were seen once.

Specimen: peripheral blood, collected in a trial of Ad26.COV2.S vaccine versus placebo. The genes are TRBV7-9 and TRBJ2-7; D unresolved. This TCR was recovered from a person between 18 and 60 years old who received the Ad26.COV2.S COVID-19 vaccine or a placebo. CDR3 protein: CASSLLTGEQYF. The CDR3 bases are TGTGCCAGCAGCTTGCTGACCGGGGAGCAGTACTTC.